What follows are 6 T cell receptor beta chains derived from one specimen sequenced in a study of blood T cell repertoires in COVID-19. Repertoires were generated with immunoSEQ multiplex PCR, while TCRdb's copy carries only in-frame clones and drops some. This table holds fewer than 85,000 clones, about 76% found once. The specimen sequenced was peripheral blood. The receptors derive from a woman aged 80 or over with active or convalescent COVID-19.

This clone was counted once. The V gene is TRBV6-5, the J gene TRBJ2-5, with D possibly TRBD1 on 6 matching bases. This CDR3 has 16 residues. V was clipped by 4 bases and J by 6 bases, with 21 bases between them. CDR1 is MNHEY and CDR2 is SVGAGI in the germline V gene. CDR3: CASSSTTGPELKTQYF. CDR3 bases: TGTGCCAGCAGTTCTACCACAGGGCCGGAGCTCAAGACCCAGTACTTC.

This clone was seen once. The chain carries TRBV6-5 and TRBJ1-5; D might be TRBD1 (6 bases). Germline loops: CDR1 MNHEY, CDR2 SVGAGI. Trimming removed 6 bases from V and 4 bases from J, with 10 bases in between. The CDR3 is 13 residues long. CDR3 in amino acids: CASRHDRNQPQHF. The CDR3 nucleotides read TGTGCCAGCAGACATGACAGGAATCAGCCCCAGCATTTT.

The V and J genes are TRBV5-1 and TRBJ1-4; possibly TRBD1 for D (5 bases). The CDR3 sequence is 16 residues long. The V gene lost 0 bases and the J gene lost 3 bases, with 12 bases spanning the gap. Germline CDR1 reads SGHRS; CDR2 reads YFSETQ. The CDR3 nucleotides read TGCGCCAGCAGCTTGGCGGCAGGGCCCGCTAATGAAAAACTGTTTTTT. This translates into CASSLAAGPANEKLFF. Full variable domain (outside the CDR3, taken from reference TRBV5-1 and TRBJ1-4): KAGVTQTPRYLIKTRGQQVTLSCSPISGHRSVSWYQQTPGQGLQFLFEYFSETQRNKGNFPGRFSGRQFSNSRSEMNVSTLELGDSALYLCASSLAAGPANEKLFFGSGTQLSVL.

The chain couples TRBV19 to TRBJ2-3, with D possibly being TRBD1 (5 bases). CDR3 size: 13 residues. Trimming cost V 8 bases and J 6 bases, with 15 bases left between them. Germline assignment: CDR1 LNHDA and CDR2 SQIVND (reference sequence). This chain's CDR3 is CASRQGSVDTQYF. The CDR3 nucleotides are TGTGCCAGTCGGCAGGGCAGCGTGGATACGCAGTATTTT. Drawing the rest from reference TRBV19 and TRBJ2-3, the complete variable domain is DGGITQSPKYLFRKEGQNVTLSCEQNLNHDAMYWYRQDPGQGLRLIYYSQIVNDFQKGDIAEGYSVSREKKESFPLTVTSAQKNPTAFYLCASRQGSVDTQYFGPGTRLTVL.

This clone appeared a few times. This chain links TRBV27 with TRBJ1-2; D is perhaps TRBD1 (5 bases). V was trimmed by 1 base and J by 4 bases, leaving 10 bases between them. The CDR3 extends over 14 amino acids. The germline CDR1 and CDR2 sequences are MNHEY and SMNVEV (reference sequence). The CDR3 region has the DNA TGTGCCAGCAGTTTATTCGCAGGGCGCTATGGCTACACCTTC. Its protein is CASSLFAGRYGYTF.

The rearrangement links TRBV5-1 to TRBJ1-6; 10 bases are shared with TRBD1. This CDR3 is 16 amino acids long. Germline CDR1 is SGHRS and CDR2 is YFSETQ. Trimming removed 3 bases from V and 7 bases from J; junction bases left unmatched: 7. The CDR3 DNA reads TGCGCCAGCAGCTGGGGGGGACAGGGGCTAAATTCACCCCTCCACTTT. Residues: CASSWGGQGLNSPLHF.